This entry features one TCR beta chain sequence. The clone's antigen remains unknown. Base quality data are lacking; no much larger clone is found one base away. Another Seattle source contributed samples from volunteer blood donors who had recovered from COVID-19. Whole blood was collected in K2EDTA tubes by collaborating institutions according to the institutions' own protocols. Collaborator samples were shipped for TCRbeta analysis as frozen whole blood, isolated PBMCs, or DNA extracted from either sample type. TCRbeta CDR3 regions were amplified from genomic DNA using the immunoSEQ Assay, a bias-controlled multiplex PCR. In the source study's methods: The number of nucleated cells in each sample was estimated by amplification of reference gene primers within the assay. To quantify the absolute abundance of each unique TCRbeta CDR3 rearrangement, sequence reads were collapsed and filtered. Productive Simpson clonality was computed per sample as the square root of Simpson's diversity index over productive rearrangements. TCRdb holds this immuneACCESS table with in-frame rearrangements only. Some clones are missing; in checked studies, unresolved V genes explain under half, and the rest has no known cause. That table supplies the V and J calls and clone size; D and trimming were determined from the DNA. This sample gives nearly 300,000 clones in total; about 87% of them show up just once. Of the sample, 5.5% to 7% is held by the ten largest clones.

The record originates from a study of blood T cell repertoires in COVID-19 (dated by TCRdb to 2019 to 2021). In the study overall: Samples from collaborators originated in the United States, Italy and Spain and spanned both the acute and convalescent phases of COVID-19. The prospective study material was composed of cDNA or gDNA derived from T cells, B-cell-depleted T cells, or PBMCs. Deeply sampled blood TCRbeta repertoires from subjects exposed to, actively infected with, or recovered from COVID-19 were included in the dataset. The repertoires were released in a freely available public database intended as a resource for research on the immune response to SARS-CoV-2. Samples came from the ongoing ImmuneRACE study (first 160 participants) plus 1,254 subjects from 6 global collaborators. Nearly every sample came with metadata listing a de-identified subject ID, COVID-19 status, age in years and sex. Where available, HLA class I and class II types were taken from metadata supplied by the sample provider and were not determined by assay-based typing.

Results the study describes overall, beyond this receptor: The quantity of clinical and demographic metadata differed by source and by participant and was supplied without curation.

The CDR3 has 14 amino acids, counting the end cysteine and phenylalanine. Of the read, only the CDR3 DNA is kept; its 42 bases are in frame from base 1. The CDR1 and CDR2 encoded by the germline V gene are MDHEN and SYDVKM. V is reduced by 3 bases and J by 0 bases, leaving a spacing of 6 bases between them. The sequenced sample was peripheral blood. Recombination joined TRBV28 with TRBJ2-4, with a tentative D gene TRBD2 over 6 matching bases. The receptor comes from a woman aged 25-40 years who had recovered from COVID-19. The CDR3 loop reads CASSLGGAKNIQYF. The DNA sequence is as follows: TGTGCCAGCAGTTTGGGGGGAGCCAAAAACATTCAGTACTTC. The full variable domain, with segments outside the CDR3 supplied by the reference TRBV28 and TRBJ2-4 proteins, appears as DVKVTQSSRYLVKRTGEKVFLECVQDMDHENMFWYRQDPGLGLRLIYFSYDVKMKEKGDIPEGYSVSREKKERFSLILESASTNQTSMYLCASSLGGAKNIQYFGAGTRLSVL.